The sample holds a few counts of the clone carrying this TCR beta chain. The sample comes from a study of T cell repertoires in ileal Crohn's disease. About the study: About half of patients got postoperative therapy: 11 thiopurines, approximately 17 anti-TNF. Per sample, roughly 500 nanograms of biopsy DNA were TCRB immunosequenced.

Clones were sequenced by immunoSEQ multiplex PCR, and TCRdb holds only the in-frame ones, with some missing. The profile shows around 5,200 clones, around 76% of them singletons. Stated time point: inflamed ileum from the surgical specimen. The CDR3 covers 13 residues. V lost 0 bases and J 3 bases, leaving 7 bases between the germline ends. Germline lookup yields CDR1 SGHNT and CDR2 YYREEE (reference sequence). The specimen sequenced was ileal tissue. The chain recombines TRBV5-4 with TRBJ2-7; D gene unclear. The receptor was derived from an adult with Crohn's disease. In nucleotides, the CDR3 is TGTGCCAGCAGCTTGGCTCCTCGCTACGAGCAGTACTTC. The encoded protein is CASSLAPRYEQYF.